Shown below are 17 T cell receptor beta chains from a single sample sequenced in a study of blood T cell repertoires in COVID-19. Generated by immunoSEQ multiplex PCR, the TCRdb table keeps only in-frame clones and is missing some. Of about 200,000 clones in the sample, less than 85% were seen once. Specimen: peripheral blood. The receptor set was obtained from a woman in her 70s with acute or convalescent COVID-19.

The V gene is TRBV10-3, the J gene TRBJ1-6; TRBD1 is a possible D gene (6 bases). In germline, CDR1 is ENHRY, CDR2 SYGVKD. The CDR3 consists of 14 residues. V lost 9 bases and J lost 5, with 14 bases in between. The CDR3 bases are TGTGCCATACAGTCGAACAGGGATAATTCACCCCTCCACTTT. Its translation is CAIQSNRDNSPLHF.

The chain joins TRBV7-2 to TRBJ2-7; 13 nucleotides align to TRBD2. V trimming: 5 bases; J trimming: 12 bases; junction bases outside the gene matches: 4. CDR3 size: 12 residues. From germline, CDR1 is SGHTA and CDR2 FQGNSA. CDR3 bases: TGTGCCAGCAGCCCGGGACTAGCGGGGATGTACTTC. Translating it yields CASSPGLAGMYF.

The J gene is TRBJ1-1, the V gene TRBV7-3, with 10 nucleotides matching TRBD1. CDR1 and CDR2 from the germline V gene are SGHTA and FQGTGA. The V and J ends lost 4 bases and 3 bases, in that order; junction bases with no gene match: 2. This CDR3 is 14 amino acids long. CDR3 coding DNA: TGTGCCAGCAGCTCGACAGGGGGCTACACTGAAGCTTTCTTT. It codes for CASSSTGGYTEAFF. Full variable domain (rest looked up from reference TRBV7-3 and TRBJ1-1): GAGVSQTPSNKVTEKGKYVELRCDPISGHTALYWYRQSLGQGPEFLIYFQGTGAADDSGLPNDRFFAVRPEGSVSTLKIQRTERGDSAVYLCASSSTGGYTEAFFGQGTRLTVV.

This rearrangement joins TRBV10-1 to TRBJ2-3, with 9 bases identical to TRBD2. The J segment lost 2 bases and the V segment lost 5 bases, leaving 8 bases of the junction unmatched. In germline, CDR1 is WNHNN, CDR2 SYGVQD (reference sequence). This CDR3 region has 16 residues. CDR3 nucleotide sequence: TGCGCCAGCAGTAGCAATAGCGGGGGACCCACAGATACGCAGTATTTT. Its translation: CASSSNSGGPTDTQYF.

This chain links TRBV5-1 with TRBJ1-2, with 8 bases aligning to TRBD1. The CDR3 extends over 16 amino acids. V shed 5 bases, J shed 0 bases, and the junction held 9 bases outside the gene matches. The germline V gene encodes CDR1 SGHRS and CDR2 YFSETQ. In DNA form, the CDR3 reads TGCGCCAGCAGTCGAACCACAGGGGGGGCTAACTATGGCTACACCTTC. Protein: CASSRTTGGANYGYTF.

Concerning this clone: Distinct nucleotide sequences in the sample also encode this CDR3. CDR3 protein: CASSYSVVDTQYF. In DNA, the CDR3 is TGTGCCAGCAGTTACTCCGTAGTGGATACGCAGTATTTT. This chain joins TRBV6-5 and TRBJ2-3, with unresolved D. The ends were cut back, 0 bases at V and 6 bases at J, with 7 bases in the middle. CDR1 is MNHEY, CDR2 SVGAGI, per germline. There are 13 residues in the CDR3.

The chain employs TRBV18 and TRBJ1-1, with 8 bases matching TRBD1. The junction had 5 bases not matched to a gene; V was cut back by 0 bases and J by 5 bases. The CDR3 is 15 residues long. Germline lookup yields CDR1 KGHSH and CDR2 LQKENI. CDR3 nucleotide sequence: TGTGCCAGCTCACCACCGAACGGACAGGGTACTGAAGCTTTCTTT. It codes for CASSPPNGQGTEAFF.

The chain recombines TRBV12-5 with TRBJ1-5, with a possible D match to TRBD1 (6 bases). CDR1 and CDR2 (germline): LGHNT, FRNRAP. Trimming took off 6 bases at V and 6 bases at J, with 9 bases between the two ends. CDR3 length equals 12 residues. As DNA, the CDR3 is TGTGCTAGTGGCCTAGGGGGTCAGCCCCAGCATTTT. As protein: CASGLGGQPQHF.

This sequence joins TRBV2 and TRBJ2-2; D possibly corresponds to TRBD1 (6 bases). CDR3 length: 16 amino acids. V dropped 6 bases and J dropped 0 bases, with 14 bases sitting between them. CDR1 is SNHLY and CDR2 is FYNNEI in the germline V gene. The CDR3 reads CASRLRGAPNTGELFF. DNA of the CDR3: TGTGCCAGCAGGCTCAGGGGAGCCCCGAACACCGGGGAGCTGTTTTTT. The full variable domain, completed using reference TRBV2 and TRBJ2-2, is EPEVTQTPSHQVTQMGQEVILRCVPISNHLYFYWYRQILGQKVEFLVSFYNNEISEKSEIFDDQFSVERPDGSNFTLKIRSTKLEDSAMYFCASRLRGAPNTGELFFGEGSRLTVL.

The chain combines TRBV24-1 with TRBJ2-1, with TRBD1 matching over 7 bases. In germline, CDR1 is KGHDR, CDR2 SFDVKD. J gave up 4 bases and V 10 bases, and 6 bases lay outside the gene matches. This CDR3 spans 13 amino acids. CDR3 nucleotides: TGTGCCACATCGGGACAGCGGTACAATGAGCAGTTCTTC. Protein: CATSGQRYNEQFF.

The CDR3 DNA follows: TGCAGCGCATCGAGGGGGGGAGGTGAAAAACTGTTTTTT. Amino acids: CSASRGGGEKLFF. The chain couples TRBV29-1 to TRBJ1-4, with D maybe TRBD1 (6 bases). Trimming took off 7 bases at V and 7 bases at J, with 16 bases between the two ends. This CDR3 is 13 amino acids long. Germline lookup yields CDR1 SQVTM and CDR2 ANQGSEA.

The chain employs TRBV7-2 and TRBJ2-1, with 9 bases lining up with TRBD2. The CDR3 runs 16 residues. Unmatched junction bases numbered 10, after V lost 2 bases and J lost 8 bases. The germline CDR1 and CDR2 sequences are SGHTA and FQGNSA. CDR3 amino acids: CASSLKTRGGGYEQFF. CDR3 coding DNA: TGTGCCAGCAGCTTAAAAACTCGCGGGGGGGGATATGAGCAGTTCTTC. Complete variable domain (other parts from reference TRBV7-2 and TRBJ2-1): GAGVSQSPSNKVTEKGKDVELRCDPISGHTALYWYRQSLGQGLEFLIYFQGNSAPDKSGLPSDRFSAERTGGSVSTLTIQRTQQEDSAVYLCASSLKTRGGGYEQFFGPGTRLTVL.

J is TRBJ1-6 and V is TRBV3-1 (or the pseudogene TRBV3-2); TRBD1 might be the D (5 bases). This CDR3 spans 14 amino acids. The V end lost 6 bases, the J end lost 9 bases, and 15 bases lay between the germline ends. In germline, CDR1 is LGHDT, CDR2 YNNKEL (reference sequence). CDR3: CASSLQGKGSPLHF. In DNA, the CDR3 is TGTGCCAGCAGTCTCCAGGGTAAGGGTTCACCCCTCCACTTT.

This clone was seen only a few times. In DNA, the CDR3 is TGTGCCAGCAGCTTAGAAACGAGGGAAAGAGGCTACACCTTC. Amino acids: CASSLETRERGYTF. The chain couples TRBV13 to TRBJ1-2; D remains unclear. The CDR3 has 14 amino acids. With 1 base removed from V and 8 bases from J, the gap between germline ends came to 14 bases. From germline, CDR1 is PRHDT and CDR2 FYEKMQ (reference sequence). The full variable domain, rest sourced from reference TRBV13 and TRBJ1-2, is AAGVIQSPRHLIKEKRETATLKCYPIPRHDTVYWYQQGPGQDPQFLISFYEKMQSDKGSIPDRFSAQQFSDYHSELNMSSLELGDSALYFCASSLETRERGYTFGSGTRLTVV.

The V call is TRBV6-5, the J call TRBJ1-6; 10 bases agree with TRBD1. The CDR3 totals 14 residues. Germline CDR1 MNHEY, CDR2 SVGAGI. V shed 10 bases and J 5 bases; nucleotides not matched to a gene: 5. The CDR3 bases are TGTGCCACCCAAGGACAGGGGGATAATTCACCCCTCCACTTT. Translation: CATQGQGDNSPLHF.

The chain links TRBV2 to TRBJ2-1; possibly TRBD1 for D (6 bases). The CDR3 runs to 15 residues. Between the trimmed V and J ends, which lost 10 bases and 5 bases, there was a span of 21 bases. Germline CDR1 SNHLY, CDR2 FYNNEI. In DNA, the CDR3 is TGTGCCACCACAAGAGCGAGGACAGAAAACAATGAGCAGTTCTTC. Translated: CATTRARTENNEQFF.

The genes are TRBV3-1 (or the pseudogene TRBV3-2) and TRBJ2-3, with 8 bases lining up with TRBD1. Per the germline V gene, CDR1 is LGHDT and CDR2 is YNNKEL (reference sequence). The V segment lost 7 bases and the J segment 2 bases; nucleotides outside the gene matches: 5. The CDR3 consists of 14 residues. The chain's CDR3 is CASTETGATDTQYF. CDR3 sequence (DNA): TGTGCCAGCACCGAGACAGGGGCCACAGATACGCAGTATTTT.